This TCR beta chain came from a study of T-cell memory formation after mild COVID-19. Overall study: For the most part, TCR clusters were specific to one donor.

The CDR3 runs to 14 residues. V dropped 4 bases and J dropped 6; count of bases not matched to a gene: 9. The germline gives CDR1 SGHRS, CDR2 YFSETQ. Constant-segment primers and 5'RACE yielded cDNA libraries for TCR alpha and TCR beta, each carrying sample barcodes and UMIs. TCRdb passed the 5' RACE reads through MiXCR, listing each CDR3 protein once. The profile shows hundreds of thousands of distinct CDR3 sequences, around 27% of them singletons. Sequencing was performed on PBMCs or a T cell subset sorted from them (not recorded which). This receptor was taken from an adult woman who had mild COVID-19 (a few samples of this study predate the infection). Cell type and time point are not known. The chain uses TRBV5-1 and TRBJ2-7; 8 bases align to TRBD1. CDR3 in amino acids: CASSILDRGSEQYF. CDR3 coding DNA: TGCGCCAGCAGCATACTTGACAGGGGATCCGAGCAGTACTTC.